This T cell receptor (beta chain) came from a study of cytomegalovirus exposure and HLA in healthy donors. In the case of this clone: Its matching antigen is unknown.

60 Vbeta and 13 Jbeta primers were used in PCR. Using immunoSEQ multiplex PCR, the repertoire was profiled, and TCRdb retains in-frame clones only, with some absent. This sample has more than 75,000 clones, with around 79% found just once. General study findings and limits: According to a later analysis, most TCR beta chains associated with CMV appeared HLA-restricted. Being productive about 87% or about 30% of the time was typical of most TCR beta V segments in an earlier analysis. Links to common viral pathogens appeared, in a later analysis, for several of the most significant clusters.

Looked up from germline, CDR1 is MNHEY and CDR2 is SMNVEV (reference sequence). The CDR3 consists of 15 residues. The V end was cut by 5 bases, the J end by 4 bases, with 15 bases between. The V call is TRBV27, the J call TRBJ1-5, with D possibly being TRBD1 (6 bases). The specimen was PBMCs. The sequence came from a woman aged 40 to 55 in good health and CMV-seropositive. This chain's CDR3 is CASSPMTGPNQPQHF. CDR3 nucleotides: TGTGCCAGCAGTCCTATGACAGGCCCTAATCAGCCCCAGCATTTT.